These 2 T cell receptor beta chains share one sample of origin, sequenced in a study of early T cells in non-severe SARS-CoV-2 infection. TCRdb re-derived calls from the 5' RACE reads in MiXCR, one entry per CDR3 protein. In the table there are 70,000 or so distinct CDR3 sequences, 12% of which are singletons. Sequenced sample: whole blood. The receptors were sampled from an adult who was a healthcare worker with PCR-confirmed SARS-CoV-2 infection or an uninfected control (not recorded which).

Ten or more counts support this clonotype. This sequence joins TRBV5-1 and TRBJ2-5; 13 bases align to TRBD2. The CDR3 consists of 16 residues. Per the germline V gene, CDR1 is SGHRS and CDR2 is YFSETQ. The trim removed 0 bases at V and 2 bases at J, leaving 1 base unmatched. CDR3 nucleotides: TGCGCCAGCAGCTTGGGACTAGCGGGAGGACAAGAGACCCAGTACTTC. Its translation: CASSLGLAGGQETQYF.

This clonotype appeared many times. This rearrangement joins TRBV24-1 to TRBJ1-1, with D unresolved. Between the trimmed V and J ends, which lost 4 bases and 11 bases, there was a span of 10 bases. Germline CDR1 reads KGHDR; CDR2 reads SFDVKD. This CDR3 has 11 amino acids. The CDR3 DNA reads as TGTGCCACCAGTGAGGACGGAACGGCTTTCTTT. Its protein is CATSEDGTAFF.